Described below is a single T cell receptor (beta chain) sequence and its context. Its specificity is unknown. This record comes from a study of regulatory T cells in long-lasting Graves disease. Time point here: persistent/refractory GD, antithyroid drugs over 5 years with positive TRAb. PBMC RNA served as the TCR library source. Patient provenance is recorded as an endocrinology department in Xi'an, China. Trimming removed 5 bases from V and 1 base from J; junction bases left unmatched: 5. Germline V gives CDR1 DFQATT, CDR2 SNEGSKA (reference sequence). The CDR3 is 13 amino acids. Researchers made TCR beta libraries by using iRepertoire HTBI primers and running Arm-PCR on CDR3 regions. One entry per CDR3 protein results from TCRdb running MiXCR on the multiplex PCR reads. This table holds around 460,000 distinct CDR3 sequences, 20% to 25% found once. The study, taken as a whole, reports: Investigators studied peripheral blood only, not thyroid tissue.

The V and J genes are TRBV20-1 and TRBJ2-7; TRBD1 matches 7 bases. The clonotype originates from a female donor with Graves disease. The sequences come from peripheral blood mononuclear cells (PBMCs), collected when the disease was refractory, from a patient treated with antithyroid drugs. CDR3: CSAYRQGSYEQYF. CDR3 nucleotide sequence: TGCAGTGCTTATCGACAGGGTTCCTACGAGCAGTACTTC.